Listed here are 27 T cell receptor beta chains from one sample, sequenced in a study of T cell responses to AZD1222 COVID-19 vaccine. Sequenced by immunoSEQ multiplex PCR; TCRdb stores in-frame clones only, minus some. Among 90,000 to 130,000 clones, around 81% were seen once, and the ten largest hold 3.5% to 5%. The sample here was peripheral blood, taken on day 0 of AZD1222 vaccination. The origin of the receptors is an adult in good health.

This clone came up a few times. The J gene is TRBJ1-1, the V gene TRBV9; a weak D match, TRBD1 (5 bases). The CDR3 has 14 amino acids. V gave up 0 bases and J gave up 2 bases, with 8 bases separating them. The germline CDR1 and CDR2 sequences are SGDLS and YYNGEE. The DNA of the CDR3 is TGTGCCAGCAGCGTAGTTGGGGGTAACACTGAAGCTTTCTTT. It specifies CASSVVGGNTEAFF.

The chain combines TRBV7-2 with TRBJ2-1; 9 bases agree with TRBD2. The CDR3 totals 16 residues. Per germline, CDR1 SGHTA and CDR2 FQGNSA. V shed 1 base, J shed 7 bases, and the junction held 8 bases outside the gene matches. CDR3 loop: CASSLGSGGLANEQFF. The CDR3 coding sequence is TGTGCCAGCAGCTTAGGTAGCGGGGGCTTAGCGAATGAGCAGTTCTTC.

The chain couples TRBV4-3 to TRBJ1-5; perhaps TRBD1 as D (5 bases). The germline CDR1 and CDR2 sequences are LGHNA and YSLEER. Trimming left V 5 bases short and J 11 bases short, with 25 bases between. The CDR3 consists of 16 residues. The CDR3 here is CASSTGETELGKAQHF. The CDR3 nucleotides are TGCGCCAGCAGCACCGGGGAGACAGAGCTAGGTAAGGCCCAGCATTTT.

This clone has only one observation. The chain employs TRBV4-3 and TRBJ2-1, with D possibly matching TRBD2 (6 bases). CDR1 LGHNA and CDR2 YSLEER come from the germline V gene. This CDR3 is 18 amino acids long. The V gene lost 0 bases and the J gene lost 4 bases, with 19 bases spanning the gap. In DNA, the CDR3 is TGCGCCAGCAGCCAAGATGGGGTCGGGAGCAGGGCTTACAATGAGCAGTTCTTC. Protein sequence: CASSQDGVGSRAYNEQFF.

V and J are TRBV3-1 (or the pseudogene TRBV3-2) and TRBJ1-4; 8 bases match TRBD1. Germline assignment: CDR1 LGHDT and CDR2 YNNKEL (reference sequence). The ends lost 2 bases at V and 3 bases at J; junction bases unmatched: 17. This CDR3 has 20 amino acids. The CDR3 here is CASSQNVRGRGLAANEKLFF. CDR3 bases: TGTGCCAGCAGCCAAAACGTAAGGGGCAGGGGGCTGGCAGCTAATGAAAAACTGTTTTTT.

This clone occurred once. CDR3 sequence (DNA): TGTGCCAGCAGTTACTCGATGGCTAGCGGGACGACAGATACGCAGTATTTT. Encoded protein: CASSYSMASGTTDTQYF. The V and J genes are TRBV6-2 or TRBV6-3 and TRBJ2-3; 9 bases align to TRBD2. The CDR3 has 17 amino acids. V was pared by 0 bases and J by 3 bases, with 7 bases of the junction left unmatched. The germline V gene encodes CDR1 MNHEY and CDR2 SVGEGT.

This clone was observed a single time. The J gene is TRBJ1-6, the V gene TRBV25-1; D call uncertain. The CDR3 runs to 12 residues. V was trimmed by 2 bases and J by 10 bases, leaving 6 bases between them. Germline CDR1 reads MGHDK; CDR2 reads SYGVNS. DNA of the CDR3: TGTGCCAGCAGTGAACTAGGCTCACCCCTCCACTTT. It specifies CASSELGSPLHF.

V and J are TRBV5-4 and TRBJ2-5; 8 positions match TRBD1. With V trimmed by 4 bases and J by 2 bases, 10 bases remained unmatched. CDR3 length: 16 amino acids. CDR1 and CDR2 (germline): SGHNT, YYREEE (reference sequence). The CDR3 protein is CASSAQTGALQETQYF. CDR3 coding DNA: TGTGCCAGCAGCGCGCAGACAGGGGCGCTTCAAGAGACCCAGTACTTC.

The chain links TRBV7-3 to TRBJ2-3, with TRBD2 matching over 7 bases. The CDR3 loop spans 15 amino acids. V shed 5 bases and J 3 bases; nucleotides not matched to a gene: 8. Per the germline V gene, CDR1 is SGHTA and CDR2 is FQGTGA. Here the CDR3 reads CASSPQGLKTDTQYF. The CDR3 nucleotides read TGTGCCAGCAGCCCCCAGGGACTAAAGACAGATACGCAGTATTTT.

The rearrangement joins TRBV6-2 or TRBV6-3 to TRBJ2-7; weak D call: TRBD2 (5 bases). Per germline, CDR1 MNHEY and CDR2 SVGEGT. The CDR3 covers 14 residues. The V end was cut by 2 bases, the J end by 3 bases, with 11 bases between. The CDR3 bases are TGTGCCAGCAGTTACCCCCCAGACTACTACGAGCAGTACTTC. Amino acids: CASSYPPDYYEQYF.

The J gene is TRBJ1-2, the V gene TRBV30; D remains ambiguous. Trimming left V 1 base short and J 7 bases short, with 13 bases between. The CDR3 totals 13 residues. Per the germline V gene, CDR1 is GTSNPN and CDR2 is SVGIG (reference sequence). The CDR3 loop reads CAWSGRAMGGYTF. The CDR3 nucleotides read TGTGCCTGGAGTGGCCGGGCGATGGGTGGCTACACCTTC.

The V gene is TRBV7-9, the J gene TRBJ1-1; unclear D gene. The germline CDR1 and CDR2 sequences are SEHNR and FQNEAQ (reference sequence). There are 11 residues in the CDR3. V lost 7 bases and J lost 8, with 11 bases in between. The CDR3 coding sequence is TGTGCCAGCATCGAGCTCCCCGAAGCTTTCTTT. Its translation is CASIELPEAFF.

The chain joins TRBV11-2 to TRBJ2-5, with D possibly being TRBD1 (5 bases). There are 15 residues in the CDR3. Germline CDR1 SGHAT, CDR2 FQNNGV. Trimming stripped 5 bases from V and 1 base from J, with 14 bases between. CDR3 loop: CASSALTGVQETQYF. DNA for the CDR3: TGTGCCAGCAGCGCGTTAACAGGAGTCCAAGAGACCCAGTACTTC.

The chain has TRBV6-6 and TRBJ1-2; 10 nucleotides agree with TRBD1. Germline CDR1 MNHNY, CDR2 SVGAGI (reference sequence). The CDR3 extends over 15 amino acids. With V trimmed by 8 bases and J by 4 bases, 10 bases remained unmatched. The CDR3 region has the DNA TGTGCCAGCGGTATCGGGACAGGGGTGGCCTATGGCTACACCTTC. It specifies CASGIGTGVAYGYTF.

The CDR3 DNA is TGCGCCAGCAGCCGGTTGCCAGATTCCTACAATGAGCAGTTCTTC. Amino acids: CASSRLPDSYNEQFF. The chain carries TRBV4-3 and TRBJ2-1, with D unclear. Germline V gene sequence: CDR1 LGHNA, CDR2 YSLEER. The V and J ends lost 4 bases and 1 base respectively, with 11 bases between them. The CDR3 length is 15 residues.

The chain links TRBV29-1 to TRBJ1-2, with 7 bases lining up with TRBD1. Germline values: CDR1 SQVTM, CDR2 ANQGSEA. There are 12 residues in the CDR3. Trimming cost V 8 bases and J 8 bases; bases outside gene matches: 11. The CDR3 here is CSLTGTASGYTF. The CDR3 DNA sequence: TGCAGCCTCACCGGGACAGCCTCCGGCTACACCTTC.

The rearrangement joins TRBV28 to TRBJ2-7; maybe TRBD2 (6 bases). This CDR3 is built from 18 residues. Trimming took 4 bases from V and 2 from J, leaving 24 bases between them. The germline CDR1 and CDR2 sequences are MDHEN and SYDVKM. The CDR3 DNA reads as TGTGCCAGCAGTTCCGTTATTCCCGGGGGACGGGCAGCCTACGAGCAGTACTTC. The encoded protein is CASSSVIPGGRAAYEQYF.

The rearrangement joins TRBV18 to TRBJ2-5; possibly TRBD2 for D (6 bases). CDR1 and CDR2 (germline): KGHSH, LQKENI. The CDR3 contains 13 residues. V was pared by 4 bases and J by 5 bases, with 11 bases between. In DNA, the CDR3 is TGTGCCAGCTCACAGGGACTCTCGGAGACCCAGTACTTC. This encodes CASSQGLSETQYF. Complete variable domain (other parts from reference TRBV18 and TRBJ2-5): NAGVMQNPRHLVRRRGQEARLRCSPMKGHSHVYWYRQLPEEGLKFMVYLQKENIIDESGMPKERFSAEFPKEGPSILRIQQVVRGDSAAYFCASSQGLSETQYFGPGTRLLVL.

The CDR3 loop reads CASSQDRGGTKHF. In nucleotides, the CDR3 is TGCGCCAGCAGCCAAGACCGTGGGGGGACGAAGCATTTT. The chain has TRBV4-1 and TRBJ1-5; a possible D gene is TRBD1 (5 bases). CDR1 MGHRA and CDR2 YSYEKL come from the germline V gene. V shed 0 bases and J shed 14 bases, with 14 bases lying between them. The CDR3 sequence is 13 residues long.

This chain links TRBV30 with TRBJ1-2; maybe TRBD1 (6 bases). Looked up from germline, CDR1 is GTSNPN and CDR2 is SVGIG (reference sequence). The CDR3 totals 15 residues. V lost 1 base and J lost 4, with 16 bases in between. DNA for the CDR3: TGTGCCTGGAGTGGCGGACCGAAGGGGGGCTATGGCTACACCTTC. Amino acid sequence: CAWSGGPKGGYGYTF.

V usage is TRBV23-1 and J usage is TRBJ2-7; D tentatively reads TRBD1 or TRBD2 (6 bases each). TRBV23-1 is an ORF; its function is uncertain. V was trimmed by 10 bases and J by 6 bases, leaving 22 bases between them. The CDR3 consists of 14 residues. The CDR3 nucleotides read TGCGCCATCAAAGGGGGGAAAAGGGTGGCCGAGCAGTACTTC. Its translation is CAIKGGKRVAEQYF.

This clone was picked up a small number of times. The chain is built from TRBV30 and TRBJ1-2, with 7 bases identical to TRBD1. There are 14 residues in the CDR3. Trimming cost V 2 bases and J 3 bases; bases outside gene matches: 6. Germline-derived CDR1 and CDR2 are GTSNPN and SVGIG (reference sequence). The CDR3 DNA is TGTGCCTGGAGTCATCCGGGACAGCACTATGGCTACACCTTC. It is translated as CAWSHPGQHYGYTF. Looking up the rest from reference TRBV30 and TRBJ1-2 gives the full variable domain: SQTIHQWPATLVQPVGSPLSLECTVEGTSNPNLYWYRQAAGRGLQLLFYSVGIGQISSEVPQNLSASRPQDRQFILSSKKLLLSDSGFYLCAWSHPGQHYGYTFGSGTRLTVV.

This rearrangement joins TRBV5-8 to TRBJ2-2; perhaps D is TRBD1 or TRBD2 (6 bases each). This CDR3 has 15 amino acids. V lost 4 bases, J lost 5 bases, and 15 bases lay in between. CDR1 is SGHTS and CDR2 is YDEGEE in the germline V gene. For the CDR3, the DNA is TGTGCCAGCAGCCTGAAGCGGAGGGGGACCGGGGAGCTGTTTTTT. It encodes CASSLKRRGTGELFF.

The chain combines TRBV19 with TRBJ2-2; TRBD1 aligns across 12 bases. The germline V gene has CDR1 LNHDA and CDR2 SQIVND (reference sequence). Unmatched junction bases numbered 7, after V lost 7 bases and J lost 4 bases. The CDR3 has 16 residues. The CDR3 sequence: CASKPGQGASTGELFF. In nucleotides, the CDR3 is TGTGCCAGTAAACCGGGACAGGGGGCCTCCACCGGGGAGCTGTTTTTT.

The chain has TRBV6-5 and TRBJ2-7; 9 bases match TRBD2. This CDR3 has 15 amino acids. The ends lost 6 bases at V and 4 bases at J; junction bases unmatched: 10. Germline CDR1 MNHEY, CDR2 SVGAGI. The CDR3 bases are TGTGCCAGCAGGGCACTTAGCGGGAGTTTATACGAGCAGTACTTC. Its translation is CASRALSGSLYEQYF.

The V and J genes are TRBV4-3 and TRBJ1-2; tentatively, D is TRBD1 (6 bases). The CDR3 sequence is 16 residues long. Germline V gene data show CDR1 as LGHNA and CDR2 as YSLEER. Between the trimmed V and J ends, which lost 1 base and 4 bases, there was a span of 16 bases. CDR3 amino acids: CASSQGRSGQIYGYTF. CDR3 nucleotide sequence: TGCGCCAGCAGCCAAGGAAGGTCAGGACAGATCTATGGCTACACCTTC.

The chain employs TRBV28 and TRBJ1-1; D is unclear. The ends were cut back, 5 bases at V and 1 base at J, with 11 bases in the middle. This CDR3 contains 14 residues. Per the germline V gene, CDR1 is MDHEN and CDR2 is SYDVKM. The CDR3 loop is CASSQPRQNTEAFF. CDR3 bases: TGTGCCAGCAGTCAACCTCGTCAGAACACTGAAGCTTTCTTT. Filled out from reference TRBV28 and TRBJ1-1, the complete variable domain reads DVKVTQSSRYLVKRTGEKVFLECVQDMDHENMFWYRQDPGLGLRLIYFSYDVKMKEKGDIPEGYSVSREKKERFSLILESASTNQTSMYLCASSQPRQNTEAFFGQGTRLTVV.